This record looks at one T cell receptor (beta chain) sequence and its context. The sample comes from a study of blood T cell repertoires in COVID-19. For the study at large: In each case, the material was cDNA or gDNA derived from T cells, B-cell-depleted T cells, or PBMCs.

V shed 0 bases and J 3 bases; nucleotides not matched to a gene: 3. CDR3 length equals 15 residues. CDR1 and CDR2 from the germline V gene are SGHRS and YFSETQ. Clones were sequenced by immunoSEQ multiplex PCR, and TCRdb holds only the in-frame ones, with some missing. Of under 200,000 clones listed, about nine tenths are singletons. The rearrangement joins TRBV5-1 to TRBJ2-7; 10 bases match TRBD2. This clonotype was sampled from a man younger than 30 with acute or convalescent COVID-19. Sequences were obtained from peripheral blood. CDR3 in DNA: TGCGCCAGCAGCTTGGGGTCTAGCGGGAGCTACGAGCAGTACTTC. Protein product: CASSLGSSGSYEQYF.